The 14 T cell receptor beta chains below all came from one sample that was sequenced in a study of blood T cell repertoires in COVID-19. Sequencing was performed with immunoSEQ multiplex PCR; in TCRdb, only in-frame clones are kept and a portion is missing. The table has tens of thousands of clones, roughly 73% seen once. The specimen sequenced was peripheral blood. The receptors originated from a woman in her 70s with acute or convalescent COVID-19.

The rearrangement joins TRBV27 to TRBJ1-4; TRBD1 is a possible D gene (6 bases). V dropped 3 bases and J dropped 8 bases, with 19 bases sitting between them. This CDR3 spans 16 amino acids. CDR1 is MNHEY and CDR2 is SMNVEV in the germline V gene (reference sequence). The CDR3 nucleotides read TGTGCCAGCAGTTTTAACCGGGACACCGCGCGCGAAAAACTGTTTTTT. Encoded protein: CASSFNRDTAREKLFF.

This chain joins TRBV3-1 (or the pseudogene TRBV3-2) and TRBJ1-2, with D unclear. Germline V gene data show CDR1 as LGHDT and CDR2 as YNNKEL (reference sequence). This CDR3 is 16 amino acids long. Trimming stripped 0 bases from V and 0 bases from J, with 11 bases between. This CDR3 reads CASSQDPNRANYGYTF. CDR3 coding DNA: TGTGCCAGCAGCCAAGATCCCAACCGGGCTAACTATGGCTACACCTTC.

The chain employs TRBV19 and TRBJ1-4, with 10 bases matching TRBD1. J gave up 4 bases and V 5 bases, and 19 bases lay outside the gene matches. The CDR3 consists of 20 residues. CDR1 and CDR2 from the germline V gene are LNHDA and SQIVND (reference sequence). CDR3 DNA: TGTGCCAGTAGTGGAGGGACAGGGGATTTTTTGTTTGCTTTTAATGAAAAACTGTTTTTT. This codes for CASSGGTGDFLFAFNEKLFF.

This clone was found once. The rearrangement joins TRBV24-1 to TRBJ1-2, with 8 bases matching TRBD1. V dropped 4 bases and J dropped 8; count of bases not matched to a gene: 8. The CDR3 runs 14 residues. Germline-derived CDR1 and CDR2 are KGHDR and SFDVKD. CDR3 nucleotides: TGTGCCACCAGTGAGCCTGACAGGGGCCGGGGCTACACCTTC. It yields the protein CATSEPDRGRGYTF.

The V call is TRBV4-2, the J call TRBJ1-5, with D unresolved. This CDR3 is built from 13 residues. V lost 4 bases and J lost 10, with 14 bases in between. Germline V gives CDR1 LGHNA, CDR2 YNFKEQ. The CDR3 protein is CASSPQVRRPQHF. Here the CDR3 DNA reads TGTGCCAGCAGCCCCCAGGTCCGACGCCCCCAGCATTTT.

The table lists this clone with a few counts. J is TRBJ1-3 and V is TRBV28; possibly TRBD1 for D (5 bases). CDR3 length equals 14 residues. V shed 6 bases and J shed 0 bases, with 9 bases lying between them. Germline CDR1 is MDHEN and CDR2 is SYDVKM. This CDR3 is CASSGGLSGNTIYF. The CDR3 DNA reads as TGTGCCAGCAGCGGGGGTCTCTCTGGAAACACCATATATTTT.

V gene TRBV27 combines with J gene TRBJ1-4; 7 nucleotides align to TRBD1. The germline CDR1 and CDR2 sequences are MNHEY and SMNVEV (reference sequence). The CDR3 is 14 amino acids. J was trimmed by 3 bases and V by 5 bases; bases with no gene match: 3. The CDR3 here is CASSRQGPNEKLFF. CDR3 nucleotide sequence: TGTGCCAGCAGTCGACAGGGCCCTAATGAAAAACTGTTTTTT. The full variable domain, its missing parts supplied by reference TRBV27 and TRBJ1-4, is EAQVTQNPRYLITVTGKKLTVTCSQNMNHEYMSWYRQDPGLGLRQIYYSMNVEVTDKGDVPEGYKVSRKEKRNFPLILESPSPNQTSLYFCASSRQGPNEKLFFGSGTQLSVL.

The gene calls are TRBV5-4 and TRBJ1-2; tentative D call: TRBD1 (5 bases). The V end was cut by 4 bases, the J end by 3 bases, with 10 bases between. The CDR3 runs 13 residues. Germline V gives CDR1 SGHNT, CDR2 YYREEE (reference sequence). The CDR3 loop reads CASSPGRDYGYTF. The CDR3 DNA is TGTGCCAGCAGCCCGGGCAGGGACTATGGCTACACCTTC.

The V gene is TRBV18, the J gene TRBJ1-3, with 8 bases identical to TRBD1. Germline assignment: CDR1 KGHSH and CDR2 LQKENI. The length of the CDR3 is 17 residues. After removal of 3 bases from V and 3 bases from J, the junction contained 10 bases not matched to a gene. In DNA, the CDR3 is TGTGCCAGCTCACCGGGGGCGGACAGGGCTGTTGGAAACACCATATATTTT. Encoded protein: CASSPGADRAVGNTIYF.

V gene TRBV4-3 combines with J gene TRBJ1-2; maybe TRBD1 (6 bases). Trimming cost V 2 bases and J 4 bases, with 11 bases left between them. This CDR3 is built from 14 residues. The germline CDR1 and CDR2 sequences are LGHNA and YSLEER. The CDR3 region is CASSQLQGAYGYTF. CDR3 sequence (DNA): TGCGCCAGCAGCCAATTACAGGGCGCCTATGGCTACACCTTC.

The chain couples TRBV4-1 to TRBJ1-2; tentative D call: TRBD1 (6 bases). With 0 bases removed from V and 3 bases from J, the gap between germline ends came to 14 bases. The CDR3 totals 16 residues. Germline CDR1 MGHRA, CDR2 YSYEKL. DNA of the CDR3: TGCGCCAGCAGCCAAGAAACAGGGAAGTTCTACTATGGCTACACCTTC. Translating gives CASSQETGKFYYGYTF.

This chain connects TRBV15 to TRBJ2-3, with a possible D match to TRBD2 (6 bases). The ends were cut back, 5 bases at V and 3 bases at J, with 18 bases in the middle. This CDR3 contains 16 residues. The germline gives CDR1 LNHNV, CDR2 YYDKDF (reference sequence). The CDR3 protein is CATSQLRLARTDTQYF. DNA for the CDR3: TGTGCCACCAGCCAGCTGCGTCTAGCGCGAACAGATACGCAGTATTTT.

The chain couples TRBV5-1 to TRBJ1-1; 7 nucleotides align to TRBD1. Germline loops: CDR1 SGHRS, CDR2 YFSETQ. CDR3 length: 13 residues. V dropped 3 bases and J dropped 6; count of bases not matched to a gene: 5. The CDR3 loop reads CASSSRDRAEAFF. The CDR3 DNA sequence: TGCGCCAGCAGCTCGCGGGACAGAGCTGAAGCTTTCTTT.

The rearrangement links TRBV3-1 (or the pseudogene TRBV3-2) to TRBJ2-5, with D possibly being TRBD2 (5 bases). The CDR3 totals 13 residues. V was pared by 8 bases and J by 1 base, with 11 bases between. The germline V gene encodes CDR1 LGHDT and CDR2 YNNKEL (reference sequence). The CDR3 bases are TGTGCCAGCTCCCTGAGGGTCCAAGAGACCCAGTACTTC. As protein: CASSLRVQETQYF.